The rows below give T cell receptor beta chains drawn from one sample of a study of blood T cell repertoires in COVID-19. TCRdb's table, derived via immunoSEQ multiplex PCR, lists solely in-frame clones and lacks some. The sample consists of around 72,000 clones, around 90% of them appearing once. Sequenced material: peripheral blood. These receptors were collected from a middle-aged man with acute or convalescent COVID-19. Each CDR3 is given without its conserved first and last residue. Fields, in order: J gene, V gene, CDR3 protein.

TRBJ2-5 | TRBV30 | AWRPGAQETQY
TRBJ1-1 | TRBV7-9 | ASSLVGGTTEAF
TRBJ2-5 | TRBV28 | ATGQGTRETQY
TRBJ1-1 | TRBV11-1 | ASSLQENTEAF
TRBJ1-5 | TRBV27 | ASSGGIFGNQPQH
TRBJ1-5 | TRBV4-2 | ASSQEGLSNQPQH
TRBJ2-7 | TRBV11-2 | ATTGHILSYEQY
TRBJ2-1 | TRBV29-1 | SVASGDNEQF
TRBJ2-5 | TRBV3-1/TRBV3-2 | ASSQADSEGRRLGQETQY
TRBJ1-2 | TRBV5-4 | ASSLGQGASSNYGYT
TRBJ1-5 | TRBV7-7 | ASSSGTDLQPQH
TRBJ1-3 | TRBV19 | ASSIPGISGNTIY
TRBJ2-6 | TRBV10-3 | AISTRDRGPGANVLT
TRBJ2-5 | TRBV7-9 | ASSWTPIQETQY
TRBJ1-2 | TRBV20-1 | SASATQGVVGYT
TRBJ1-2 | TRBV3-1/TRBV3-2 | ASSRVAGGVFGYT
TRBJ2-7 | TRBV4-2 | ASSQELADYEQY
TRBJ2-5 | TRBV9 | ASSVEGWSGETQY
TRBJ1-3 | TRBV5-6 | ASSFGVSGNTIY
TRBJ2-7 | TRBV27 | ASSSSSYEQY
TRBJ1-1 | TRBV5-6 | ATQTGANTEAF
TRBJ1-5 | TRBV6-6 | ASLAVSNQPQH
TRBJ2-1 | TRBV25-1 | ASSLGTSGGNEQF
TRBJ2-7 | TRBV5-6 | ASSFVGQGRYEQY
TRBJ1-1 | TRBV6-6 | ASRDWANTEAF
TRBJ1-4 | TRBV15 | ATSSERGTNEKLF
TRBJ2-2 | TRBV7-6 | ASSLASGTRNTGELF
TRBJ1-2 | TRBV9 | ASREGRTGAYGYT
TRBJ1-6 | TRBV19 | ASSIGVPSSYNSPLH
TRBJ1-4 | TRBV4-1 | ASSQEQRATNEKLF
TRBJ2-3 | TRBV5-3 | ARSSPGLVRDTQY
TRBJ1-1 | TRBV7-9 | ASSLGTTVTMNTEAF
TRBJ1-5 | TRBV23-1 | ASSHKYRADNQPQH
TRBJ2-7 | TRBV23-1 | ASSQSRLPSPEQY
TRBJ1-1 | TRBV6-1 | ASSEDRGLTEAF
TRBJ1-5 | TRBV27 | ASSPYNQPQH
TRBJ1-2 | TRBV11-2 | ASSLPPGRNYGYT
TRBJ2-1 | TRBV3-1/TRBV3-2 | ASSQGGAKGQF
TRBJ2-2 | TRBV25-1 | ASSAGGGTGELF
TRBJ1-2 | TRBV7-8 | ASSSQEHYGYT
TRBJ1-1 | TRBV6-5 | ASSYAPGAWTEAF
TRBJ2-7 | TRBV2 | ASSGQFAYEQY
TRBJ1-3 | TRBV9 | ASSLRHSQVSGNTIY
TRBJ2-7 | TRBV4-1 | ASSPPGLAPYEQY
TRBJ1-2 | TRBV6-5 | ASKVREGPNGYT
TRBJ2-2 | TRBV28 | ASSIPPGQGAVGELF
TRBJ1-5 | TRBV30 | AWSVMAGSNQPQH
TRBJ1-2 | TRBV18 | ASSPRTDGYGYT
TRBJ2-1 | TRBV29-1 | SVARGGEEQF
TRBJ2-7 | TRBV2 | ASRRGGYEQY
TRBJ2-2 | TRBV24-1 | ATSESGTGNTGELF
TRBJ1-2 | TRBV24-1 | ATSRTGNDGYT
TRBJ2-1 | TRBV15 | ATSRTGTESYNEQF
TRBJ1-6 | TRBV21-1 | ASSKSQGLSSYNSPLH